These 5 T cell receptor beta chains were all obtained from the same sample, sequenced in a study of cytomegalovirus exposure and HLA in healthy donors. The primer mix had 60 Vbeta and 13 Jbeta primers. TCRdb's copy holds only in-frame clones and misses some; the assay was immunoSEQ multiplex PCR. The sample consists of around 140,000 clones, about three quarters of them appearing once. Sample: PBMCs. The receptors derive from a man aged 45-65 years in good health and CMV-seropositive.

The chain has TRBV7-9 and TRBJ2-5; 11 bases line up with TRBD2. The J call may be wrong; the DNA end is better matched by TRBJ2-7. CDR1 is SEHNR, CDR2 FQNEAQ, per germline (reference sequence). This CDR3 region has 15 residues. The CDR3 sequence: CASSLVSGRAYEQYF. DNA of the CDR3: TGTGCCAGCAGCTTAGTTAGCGGGAGGGCCTACGAGCAGTACTTC.

The rearrangement uses TRBV9 and TRBJ1-4, with TRBD1 matching 7 bases. This CDR3 contains 14 residues. The V and J ends lost 2 bases and 7 bases, in that order; junction bases with no gene match: 5. The germline V gene has CDR1 SGDLS and CDR2 YYNGEE. The CDR3 sequence: CASSVEGAGEKLFF. CDR3 DNA: TGTGCCAGCAGCGTGGAGGGGGCGGGTGAAAAACTGTTTTTT. Filled out from reference TRBV9 and TRBJ1-4, the complete variable domain reads DSGVTQTPKHLITATGQRVTLRCSPRSGDLSVYWYQQSLDQGLQFLIQYYNGEERAKGNILERFSAQQFPDLHSELNLSSLELGDSALYFCASSVEGAGEKLFFGSGTQLSVL.

This rearrangement joins TRBV28 to TRBJ1-1, with D maybe TRBD1 (6 bases). V lost 11 bases and J lost 0, with 16 bases in between. CDR1 and CDR2 (germline): MDHEN, SYDVKM. This CDR3 region has 14 residues. Here the CDR3 reads CAGSSGTMNTEAFF. For the CDR3, the DNA is TGTGCCGGATCCTCAGGGACAATGAACACTGAAGCTTTCTTT.

V is TRBV5-1 and J is TRBJ2-7, with TRBD1 identical over 11 bases. The V and J ends lost 5 bases and 7 bases, in that order; junction bases with no gene match: 11. The CDR3 is made up of 15 amino acids. Per the germline V gene, CDR1 is SGHRS and CDR2 is YFSETQ. The CDR3 nucleotides read TGCGCCAGCAGAGCTGTGGACAGGGGGCAGTGGGAGCAGTACTTC. This translates into CASRAVDRGQWEQYF.

The rearrangement uses TRBV20-1 and TRBJ1-1; D gene uncertain. V lost 2 bases and J 9 bases, leaving 10 bases between the germline ends. The germline V gene encodes CDR1 DFQATT and CDR2 SNEGSKA (reference sequence). CDR3 size: 11 residues. The CDR3 region has the DNA TGCAGTGCTAGATTCCGACTTCAAGCTTTCTTT. Protein: CSARFRLQAFF.